One and the same sample provided the 25 T cell receptor beta chains below, sequenced in a study of regulatory T cells in long-lasting Graves disease. Time point indicated: persistent/refractory GD, antithyroid drugs over 5 years with positive TRAb. Researchers made the TCR library from RNA that was extracted from PBMCs. Arm-PCR of CDR3 regions and iRepertoire HTBI primers were the basis on which TCR beta libraries were built. Via MiXCR, TCRdb re-called the multiplex PCR reads, giving one row per CDR3 protein. The sample yields nearly 350,000 distinct CDR3 sequences, around a fifth seen once. The specimen comprised peripheral blood mononuclear cells (PBMCs), sampled when the disease was refractory, from a patient treated with antithyroid drugs. These receptor sequences come from a female donor with Graves disease.

Regarding this clonotype: It is likely a read error: a sequence one base away is far more abundant. The V call is TRBV7-8, the J call TRBJ2-5; TRBD2 agrees at 9 bases. The germline gives CDR1 SGHVS, CDR2 FQNEAQ. V shed 5 bases and J 5 bases; nucleotides not matched to a gene: 12. The length of the CDR3 is 16 residues. The CDR3: CASSTGGGGAWETQYF. Here the CDR3 DNA reads TGTGCCAGCAGCACGGGCGGCGGGGGGGCCTGGGAGACCCAGTACTTC.

This clonotype showed up just a few times. One end of the junction fails to match germline, which may point to a read error. The chain's CDR3 is CASSFRTFKETQHF. CDR3 in DNA: TGTGCCAGCAGTTTCCGGACTTTTAAAGAGACCCAGCACTTC. The J gene is TRBJ2-5, the V gene TRBV28; D may be TRBD2 (5 bases). Per the germline V gene, CDR1 is MDHEN and CDR2 is SYDVKM. The CDR3 length is 14 residues.

The chain carries TRBV5-1 and TRBJ1-2; a possible D gene is TRBD1 (5 bases). Germline CDR1 reads SGHRS; CDR2 reads YFSETQ. This CDR3 comprises 13 residues. The V gene lost 0 bases and the J gene lost 7 bases, with 10 bases spanning the gap. This CDR3 is CASSLAGRSGYTF. The CDR3 DNA sequence: TGCGCCAGCAGCTTGGCAGGGCGGAGTGGCTACACCTTC.

J is TRBJ2-7 and V is TRBV28; D is perhaps TRBD2 (5 bases). The length of the CDR3 is 15 residues. Trimming cost V 6 bases and J 5 bases, with 20 bases left between them. Germline CDR1 is MDHEN and CDR2 is SYDVKM. CDR3 protein: CASSSPGRTPDEQYF. CDR3 bases: TGTGCCAGCAGCTCACCCGGGCGGACTCCTGACGAGCAGTACTTC.

The rearrangement uses TRBV5-5 and TRBJ1-4; maybe TRBD1 (5 bases). V was trimmed by 4 bases and J by 2 bases, leaving 9 bases between them. The germline gives CDR1 SGHKS, CDR2 YYEKEE (reference sequence). This CDR3 comprises 14 residues. CDR3 region: CASSHRTTNEKLFF. CDR3 DNA sequence: TGTGCCAGCAGCCACAGGACTACTAATGAAAAACTGTTTTTT.

As concerns this clonotype: This may be a read error, as it is one base from a much larger clone. The chain has TRBV11-2 and TRBJ2-7, with 9 bases identical to TRBD1. Unmatched junction bases numbered 14, after V lost 6 bases and J lost 5 bases. The germline gives CDR1 SGHAT, CDR2 FQNNGV. There are 16 residues in the CDR3. The CDR3 nucleotides read TGTGCCAGCAGGACAATCCACCCGGGACAGGGCGACGAGCAGTACTTC. As protein: CASRTIHPGQGDEQYF.

This clonotype was observed at least ten times. The chain has TRBV28 and TRBJ1-1; a possible D gene is TRBD1 (5 bases). V was pared by 8 bases and J by 3 bases, with 13 bases between. In germline, CDR1 is MDHEN, CDR2 SYDVKM. This CDR3 spans 13 amino acids. CDR3 DNA: TGTGCCAGCCGCAGGGCGGGGGACACTGAAGCTTTCTTT. Its protein is CASRRAGDTEAFF.

This clonotype was seen a few times. The rearrangement joins TRBV28 to TRBJ2-2, with D possibly TRBD1 on 6 matching bases. The CDR3 is 15 amino acids. V lost 2 bases to trimming and J lost 5 bases, with 12 bases between them. Germline assignment: CDR1 MDHEN and CDR2 SYDVKM. The CDR3 region has the DNA TGTGCCAGCAGTTTAGGGCAGGGGCTTACCGGGGAGCTGTTTTTT. Translated: CASSLGQGLTGELFF.

This clonotype was seen ten or more times. The V call is TRBV12-3 or TRBV12-4, the J call TRBJ1-2; 7 nucleotides agree with TRBD1. The CDR3 is 14 amino acids. V lost 4 bases, J lost 5 bases, and 7 bases stayed unmatched. The CDR3 sequence: CASSYPGTDYGYTF. DNA of the CDR3: TGTGCCAGCAGTTACCCCGGGACAGATTATGGCTACACCTTC.

This clonotype was recorded at least ten times. The chain couples TRBV28 to TRBJ1-4; unclear D gene. CDR3 size: 14 residues. Per germline, CDR1 MDHEN and CDR2 SYDVKM. Trimming shortened V by 6 bases and J by 4 bases, and 12 bases separated the two germline ends. DNA of the CDR3: TGTGCCAGCAGCTCCATAGGCTTTAATGAAAAACTGTTTTTT. Protein sequence: CASSSIGFNEKLFF.

The table lists this clonotype with many counts. The rearrangement uses TRBV6-1 and TRBJ2-2; D not certain. CDR1 MNHNS and CDR2 SASEGT come from the germline V gene. This CDR3 is built from 12 residues. V was shortened by 10 bases and J by 3 bases, with 9 bases between the two germline ends. The CDR3 reads CATGRDTGELFF. The CDR3 nucleotides are TGTGCCACCGGAAGGGACACCGGGGAGCTGTTTTTT.

This clonotype was seen more than once but under ten times. The chain couples TRBV6-5 to TRBJ1-5; D not certain. V was trimmed by 0 bases and J by 3 bases, leaving 3 bases between them. There are 13 residues in the CDR3. Germline V gene sequence: CDR1 MNHEY, CDR2 SVGAGI. CDR3 in amino acids: CASSYSANQPQHF. Here the CDR3 DNA reads TGTGCCAGCAGTTACTCCGCCAATCAGCCCCAGCATTTT.

This clonotype was detected a few times. This chain uses TRBV4-1 with TRBJ2-1; D uncertain. Deletions cut 5 bases from V and 8 bases from J, with 7 bases between. Germline CDR1 MGHRA, CDR2 YSYEKL. The length of the CDR3 is 11 residues. The CDR3 loop is CASSSHYEQFF. CDR3 coding DNA: TGCGCCAGCAGCTCTCATTATGAGCAGTTCTTC.

This clonotype came up many times. V gene TRBV3-1 combines with J gene TRBJ1-5; TRBD1 agrees at 7 bases. V was clipped by 5 bases and J by 6 bases; unmatched bases: 10. This CDR3 has 15 residues. Germline V CDR1 and CDR2: LGHDT, YNNKEL (reference sequence). The CDR3 bases are TGTGCCAGCAGCAACTCGGCAGGGGGGGGTCAGCCCCAGCATTTT. This translates into CASSNSAGGGQPQHF.

The rearrangement joins TRBV30 to TRBJ2-7; TRBD1 is a possible D gene (6 bases). Trimming pared 0 bases from V and 2 bases from J, leaving 17 bases between. Per the germline V gene, CDR1 is GTSNPN and CDR2 is SVGIG (reference sequence). This CDR3 has 16 residues. The CDR3 loop reads CAWSVLGDITPYEQYF. The CDR3 region has the DNA TGTGCCTGGAGTGTACTAGGGGACATAACCCCCTACGAGCAGTACTTC.

At least ten counts were recorded for this clonotype. The chain combines TRBV24-1 with TRBJ2-2; TRBD1 matches 7 bases. Per germline, CDR1 KGHDR and CDR2 SFDVKD. The CDR3 has 18 amino acids. The V gene end was trimmed by 5 bases and the J gene end by 6 bases; junction bases not matched to a gene: 17. The CDR3 bases are TGTGCCACCAGTGCCCCTGCCGGCCGACAGGGAAAGGCCGGGGAGCTGTTTTTT. Encoded protein: CATSAPAGRQGKAGELFF.

Details on this clonotype: A clone one base away is much larger, so this may be a read error. This rearrangement joins TRBV11-2 to TRBJ2-7; D possibly corresponds to TRBD2 (6 bases). Germline CDR1 and CDR2: SGHAT and FQNNGV. This CDR3 is 14 amino acids long. The CDR3 spells CASSITLAGYVQYF. Here the CDR3 DNA reads TGTGCCAGCAGCATCACTTTGGCGGGGTACGTGCAGTACTTC.

At least ten counts were recorded for this clonotype. The chain uses TRBV3-1 and TRBJ1-4; no reliable D call. Germline-derived CDR1 and CDR2 are LGHDT and YNNKEL (reference sequence). The CDR3 runs to 16 residues. With 4 bases removed from V and 0 bases from J, the gap between germline ends came to 12 bases. CDR3 nucleotides: TGTGCCAGCAGCCTTTTATCGATTTCAACTAATGAAAAACTGTTTTTT. It yields the protein CASSLLSISTNEKLFF. Together with reference TRBV3-1 and TRBJ1-4, the CDR3 gives the full variable domain: DTAVSQTPKYLVTQMGNDKSIKCEQNLGHDTMYWYKQDSKKFLKIMFSYNNKELIINETVPNRFSPKSPDKAHLNLHINSLELGDSAVYFCASSLLSISTNEKLFFGSGTQLSVL.

This sequence joins TRBV7-9 and TRBJ1-1, with D unclear. V was trimmed by 0 bases and J by 1 base, leaving 9 bases between them. Looked up from germline, CDR1 is SEHNR and CDR2 is FQNEAQ (reference sequence). This CDR3 comprises 15 residues. The CDR3 nucleotides read TGTGCCAGCAGCTTAGCTAACCTGGGGAACACTGAAGCTTTCTTT. Translation gives CASSLANLGNTEAFF.

Many counts were recorded for this clonotype. The chain employs TRBV20-1 and TRBJ2-7; 7 bases line up with TRBD2. The CDR3 covers 15 residues. The V gene's germline CDR1 is DFQATT and CDR2 SNEGSKA (reference sequence). Germline trimming cut 5 bases from V and 3 bases from J; bases unmatched to any gene: 13. The CDR3 is CSAPLPVAGVYEQYF. CDR3 DNA: TGCAGTGCTCCCCTCCCGGTCGCGGGAGTCTACGAGCAGTACTTC.

This clonotype was detected only a few times. The rearrangement links TRBV13 to TRBJ1-6, with 8 bases matching TRBD1. Germline assignment: CDR1 PRHDT and CDR2 FYEKMQ (reference sequence). V was pared by 4 bases and J by 14 bases, with 7 bases of the junction left unmatched. The CDR3 runs 13 residues. CDR3 nucleotide sequence: TGTGCCAGCAGCTCCGACAGGGGTACGGCCCTCCACTTT. Its protein is CASSSDRGTALHF.

This chain uses TRBV7-3 with TRBJ1-2; D is uncertain. Trimming cost V 3 bases and J 6 bases, with 11 bases left between them. The CDR3 loop spans 13 amino acids. Germline V gene lookup returns CDR1 SGHTA and CDR2 FQGTGA. The CDR3 region is CASSFASGDGYTF. CDR3 in DNA: TGTGCCAGCAGCTTCGCCTCTGGGGATGGCTACACCTTC. The whole variable domain, filled in from reference TRBV7-3 and TRBJ1-2, reads GAGVSQTPSNKVTEKGKYVELRCDPISGHTALYWYRQSLGQGPEFLIYFQGTGAADDSGLPNDRFFAVRPEGSVSTLKIQRTERGDSAVYLCASSFASGDGYTFGSGTRLTVV.

This chain's CDR3 is CASSFRGEGGNQPQHF. The CDR3 region has the DNA TGTGCCAGTAGTTTCCGAGGGGAAGGTGGCAATCAGCCCCAGCATTTT. J is TRBJ1-5 and V is TRBV19; possible D gene TRBD1, 5 bases. V lost 5 bases and J 2 bases, leaving 16 bases between the germline ends. The CDR3 runs 16 residues. Germline V gene sequence: CDR1 LNHDA, CDR2 SQIVND (reference sequence).

Only one count was recorded for this clonotype. J is TRBJ2-7 and V is TRBV11-1; D not resolved. CDR3 length equals 12 residues. V shed 5 bases and J shed 6 bases, with 11 bases lying between them. CDR1 is SGHAT, CDR2 FQDESV, per germline (reference sequence). CDR3: CASSKHQAEQYF. In DNA, the CDR3 is TGTGCCAGCAGCAAACATCAGGCCGAGCAGTACTTC.

About this clonotype itself: A much larger clonotype is one base distant, so this may be a read error. The rearrangement links TRBV12-5 to TRBJ1-1; TRBD1 is a possible D gene (6 bases). CDR1 and CDR2 from the germline V gene are LGHNT and FRNRAP. The CDR3 has 15 residues. The CDR3 DNA sequence: TGTGCTGGTGGTTTATCTGCAGGGGCCCAGACTGAAGCTTTCTTT. Translation: CAGGLSAGAQTEAFF. The entire variable domain, with the rest obtained from reference TRBV12-5 and TRBJ1-1, is as follows: DARVTQTPRHKVTEMGQEVTMRCQPILGHNTVFWYRQTMMQGLELLAYFRNRAPLDDSGMPKDRFSAEMPDATLATLKIQPSEPRDSAVYFCAGGLSAGAQTEAFFGQGTRLTVV.